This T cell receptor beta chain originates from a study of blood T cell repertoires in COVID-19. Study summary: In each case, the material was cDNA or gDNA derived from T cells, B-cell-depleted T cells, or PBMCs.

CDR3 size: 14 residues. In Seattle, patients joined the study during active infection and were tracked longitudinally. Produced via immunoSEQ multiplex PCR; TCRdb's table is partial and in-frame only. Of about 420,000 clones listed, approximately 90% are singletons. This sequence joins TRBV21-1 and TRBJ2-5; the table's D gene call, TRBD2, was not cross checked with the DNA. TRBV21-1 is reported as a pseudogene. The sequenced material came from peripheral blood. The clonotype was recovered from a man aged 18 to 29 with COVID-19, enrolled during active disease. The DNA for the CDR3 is TGTGCCAGCAGCAAAGTTGATAGCCAAGAGACCCAGTACTTC. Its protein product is CASSKVDSQETQYF.